Described below is a single T cell receptor beta chain sequence and its context. This entry belongs to a study of cytomegalovirus exposure and HLA in healthy donors. This table comes from immunoSEQ multiplex PCR, and its TCRdb copy is limited to in-frame clones, with some not included. The profile shows approximately 270,000 clones, 86% of them singletons. This receptor was obtained from a woman under 30 in good health and CMV-seronegative. Sequencing used PBMCs.

The CDR3, as DNA: TGTGCCAGCAGCGCAACTAGCGGGAGGCCGCGCGAGCAGTACTTC. Its translation: CASSATSGRPREQYF. The rearrangement links TRBV7-2 to TRBJ2-7; 12 bases match TRBD2. Germline V gene data show CDR1 as SGHTA and CDR2 as FQGNSA. The J segment lost 6 bases and the V segment lost 5 bases, leaving 8 bases of the junction unmatched. The CDR3 has 15 residues.